This T cell receptor beta chain derives from a study of PD-1 blockade in mismatch repair-deficient tumors. General study findings and limits: Tumor-resident clones, often undetectable pretreatment in blood, expanded then contracted after pembrolizumab.

Trimming removed 5 bases from V and 0 bases from J, with 17 bases in between. CDR1 is MNHEY and CDR2 is SMNVEV in the germline V gene (reference sequence). The CDR3 is made up of 16 amino acids. In the case of this clone: No antigen is known for it.

The repertoire was sequenced with immunoSEQ multiplex PCR; TCRdb's copy has only in-frame clones and lacks some. This table has approximately 120,000 clones, roughly nine tenths appearing once. All patients were mismatch repair deficient, assessed by either PCR or immunohistochemistry. TCR sequencing covered three patients who responded to pembrolizumab. The TCR originated in an adult with mismatch repair-deficient cancer. V gene TRBV27 combines with J gene TRBJ2-7; maybe TRBD2 (5 bases). The starting material was peripheral blood, obtained 44 weeks after starting pembrolizumab. For the CDR3, the DNA is TGTGCCAGCAGTGTTACCCGGAGGACGGGCTCCTACGAGCAGTACTTC. Encoded protein: CASSVTRRTGSYEQYF.